Presented here are 2 T cell receptor beta chains from one specimen sequenced in a study of identical twins. TCRdb used MiXCR to reprocess the 5' RACE reads, holding one entry per CDR3 protein. Here the sample spans fewer than 450,000 distinct CDR3 sequences, roughly 9% being singletons. The sequenced sample consisted of naive T cells sorted from blood. Every receptor here comes from a woman in her fifties or sixties in good health.

This clonotype was counted ten times or more. The V gene is TRBV28, the J gene TRBJ1-1; a weak D match, TRBD1 (6 bases). The V and J ends lost 4 bases and 4 bases respectively, with 22 bases between them. Looked up from germline, CDR1 is MDHEN and CDR2 is SYDVKM. There are 17 residues in the CDR3. The CDR3 DNA follows: TGTGCCAGCAGTTACCCGACAGGCGCGAGCTTTGGCACTGAAGCTTTCTTT. Its translation: CASSYPTGASFGTEAFF.

The CDR3 nucleotides read TGTGCCAGCAGTTTAGACGTATCCTACGAGCAGTACGTC. It is translated as CASSLDVSYEQYV. The chain recombines TRBV27 with TRBJ2-7; D not certain. The CDR3 covers 13 residues. Trimming left V 2 bases short and J 1 base short, with 6 bases between. Germline-derived CDR1 and CDR2 are MNHEY and SMNVEV (reference sequence).